The clone carrying this TCR beta chain was seen just once. As originally analysed: Scientists estimated how many nucleated cells there were by amplifying reference gene primers. The method was immunoSEQ multiplex PCR; TCRdb's version includes in-frame clones alone and lacks a portion of them. V and J calls and clone size follow that table, whereas D and trimming were derived from the DNA. The data hold roughly 79,000 clones, with roughly four fifths observed a single time. The data were taken from a study of blood T cell repertoires in COVID-19. About the study: Researchers got acute and convalescent COVID-19 samples from the United States, Italy and Spain. T cells, B-cell-depleted T cells, or PBMCs provided the cDNA or gDNA that served as material.

This CDR3 has 11 residues. Germline values: CDR1 DFQATT, CDR2 SNEGSKA (reference sequence). V was trimmed by 4 bases and J by 9 bases, leaving 12 bases between them. The chain joins TRBV20-1 to TRBJ1-2; no clear D. Sample: peripheral blood. The sequence was obtained from a human donor in a cohort sampled during active COVID-19. CDR3 protein: CSAIRGSRYTF. In nucleotides, the CDR3 is TGCAGTGCTATCCGGGGTTCGCGCTACACCTTC.